The clone carrying this T cell receptor beta chain has ten or more counts. Amplification yielded TCR beta CDR3 regions, with RNA transcripts as the source. The HTBI set primed first-round TCR CDR3 RT-PCR. MiXCR was run by TCRdb on the multiplex PCR reads, yielding one entry per CDR3 protein. The profile shows 300,000 or so distinct CDR3 sequences, about 18% of them singletons. The data originate from a study of T cells in Graves' hyperthyroidism and ophthalmopathy. Clinical symptoms, serum thyroxine and TRAb, thyroid ultrasound and orbital computed tomography together formed the diagnostic basis. CDR3 length equals 15 residues. V was pared by 0 bases and J by 8 bases, with 14 bases between. Germline V gene sequence: CDR1 SGHDT, CDR2 YYEEEE.

The sequenced sample consisted of blood. The source of this sequence is a woman aged 55 to 70 with Graves' ophthalmopathy. This rearrangement joins TRBV5-6 to TRBJ1-4; maybe TRBD1 (5 bases). CDR3 DNA sequence: TGTGCCAGCAGCTTGGGGGGGAGGACCTACGAAAAACTGTTTTTT. Protein: CASSLGGRTYEKLFF.